This T cell receptor (beta chain) originates from a study of T-cell reconstitution after alpha-beta-depleted transplantation in children. CDR3 length equals 14 residues. Germline V gives CDR1 DFQATT, CDR2 SNEGSKA (reference sequence). V lost 5 bases, J lost 4 bases, and 18 bases lay in between. This clonotype was observed at least ten times. As yet, its antigen is unknown. General study points: Several hundred expanded graft clones reportedly supplied alpha-beta T cells about two months after transplant. Most T-cell counts and diversity one year after the transplant came from T cells that were newly produced. After transplant, high TCRbeta diversity at day 60 in some patients arose from surviving recipient T cells and thymic progenitors.

Preparation of the TCRbeta library involved a method that used unique molecular identifiers. TCRdb re-analysed the PCR reads in MiXCR, keeping a single row per CDR3 protein. The top ten hold 20% to 30% of the sample, which has roughly 300,000 distinct CDR3 sequences, roughly 11% seen once. This chain uses TRBV20-1 with TRBJ2-7; D remains unclear. Source: peripheral blood, taken 180 days after TCRalphabeta/CD19-depleted stem cell transplant. This TCR derives from a male patient aged 2 to 9 who had a stem cell transplant for chronic granulomatous disease, so the T cells may come from the graft donor. The CDR3 is CSAARHQIYYEQYF. The CDR3 DNA sequence: TGCAGTGCTGCTAGACACCAAATTTATTACGAGCAGTACTTC.